What follows is one TCR beta chain and its context. Each donor was a healthy Caucasian individual from Russia, aged roughly 6 to 90. The CDR3 spans 18 residues. After removal of 2 bases from V and 3 bases from J, the junction contained 12 bases not matched to a gene. It was with a sample-barcoded 5' primer and a J-beta primer mix that a second PCR of about 7 to 12 cycles was run. Each of the cDNA molecules was tagged by a template-switch adaptor with 12 random nucleotides. TCRdb fed the 5' RACE reads into MiXCR, producing one record per CDR3 protein. The sample lists nearly 800,000 distinct CDR3 sequences; 25% were seen once. The sample is drawn from a study of blood T cells in healthy people across ages. This sample was also put to use in a study of T cells of mothers and their children. Per that paper: A few healthy Caucasian mothers and their six children were the donors.

Specimen: blood. The TCR originated in a boy younger than 18 in good health. This chain connects TRBV12-3 or TRBV12-4 to TRBJ2-2; 7 nucleotides line up with TRBD1. The CDR3 loop reads CASSLPPWDSLYTGELFF. In DNA, the CDR3 is TGTGCCAGCAGTTTACCCCCTTGGGACAGCCTGTACACCGGGGAGCTGTTTTTT.